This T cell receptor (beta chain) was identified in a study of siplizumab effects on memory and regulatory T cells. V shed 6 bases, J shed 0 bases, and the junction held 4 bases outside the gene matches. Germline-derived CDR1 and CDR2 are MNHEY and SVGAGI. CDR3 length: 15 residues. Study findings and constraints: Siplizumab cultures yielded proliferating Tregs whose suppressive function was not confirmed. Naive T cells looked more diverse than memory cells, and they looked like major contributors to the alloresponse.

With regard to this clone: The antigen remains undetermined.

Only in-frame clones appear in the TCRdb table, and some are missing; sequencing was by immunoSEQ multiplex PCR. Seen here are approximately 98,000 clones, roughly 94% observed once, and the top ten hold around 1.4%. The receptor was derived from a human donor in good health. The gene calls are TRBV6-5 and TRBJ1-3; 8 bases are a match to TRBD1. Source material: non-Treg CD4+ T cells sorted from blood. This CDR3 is CASRKQGASGNTIYF. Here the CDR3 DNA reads TGTGCCAGCAGAAAGCAGGGGGCCTCTGGAAACACCATATATTTT.